Listed here are 32 T cell receptor beta chains from one sample, sequenced in a study of graft-versus-host responses after intestinal transplantation. These TCRs' antigens remain unknown. Method: immunoSEQ multiplex PCR; TCRdb's copy keeps in-frame clones and lacks some. Here the sample spans around 96,000 clones, around 90% being singletons. Sequenced here: unstimulated CD4+ T cells sorted from spleen or lymph node cells, sampled before intestinal transplant. The receptor source for this set is a human donor who received an intestinal transplant.

The rearrangement links TRBV28 to TRBJ1-2; the match to TRBD1 covers 7 bases. The junction had 6 bases not matched to a gene; V was cut back by 3 bases and J by 5 bases. Per the germline V gene, CDR1 is MDHEN and CDR2 is SYDVKM. CDR3 length: 14 residues. This chain's CDR3 is CASSFGRGRYGYTF. The CDR3, as DNA: TGTGCCAGCAGTTTCGGCAGGGGGAGGTATGGCTACACCTTC.

The chain recombines TRBV7-8 with TRBJ2-7; 8 bases are shared with TRBD1. The germline V gene has CDR1 SGHVS and CDR2 FQNEAQ. The CDR3 is made up of 15 amino acids. J lost 4 bases, V lost 1 base, and 6 bases had no gene match. CDR3: CASSLGSGGYYEQYF. CDR3 sequence (DNA): TGTGCCAGCAGCTTAGGTTCAGGGGGCTATTACGAGCAGTACTTC.

The CDR3 protein is CASRSHKKGSNQPQHF. CDR3 DNA sequence: TGTGCCAGCAGATCCCACAAAAAGGGGAGCAATCAGCCCCAGCATTTT. V and J are TRBV28 and TRBJ1-5, with a weak D call TRBD1 (5 bases). Germline V gene data show CDR1 as MDHEN and CDR2 as SYDVKM. The V end lost 6 bases, the J end lost 1 base, and 16 bases lay between the germline ends. This CDR3 is built from 16 residues.

The CDR3 coding sequence is TGTGCCAGCAGCCCACCATACTCCCAGGGGAATTCACCCCTCCACTTT. It translates to CASSPPYSQGNSPLHF. The chain recombines TRBV9 with TRBJ1-6, with TRBD1 as a possible D gene (6 bases). Germline V gene lookup returns CDR1 SGDLS and CDR2 YYNGEE. V shed 4 bases and J shed 7 bases, with 18 bases lying between them. The CDR3 has 16 amino acids.

This chain links TRBV5-1 with TRBJ1-2; D may be TRBD1 (5 bases). The CDR3 runs to 14 residues. CDR1 and CDR2 from the germline V gene are SGHRS and YFSETQ. Trimming shortened V by 2 bases and J by 3 bases, and 11 bases separated the two germline ends. Here the CDR3 reads CASSLGERDYGYTF. The CDR3 nucleotides read TGCGCCAGCAGCTTAGGGGAGCGGGACTATGGCTACACCTTC. The complete variable domain, with remaining parts taken from reference TRBV5-1 and TRBJ1-2, reads KAGVTQTPRYLIKTRGQQVTLSCSPISGHRSVSWYQQTPGQGLQFLFEYFSETQRNKGNFPGRFSGRQFSNSRSEMNVSTLELGDSALYLCASSLGERDYGYTFGSGTRLTVV.

The chain has TRBV5-1 and TRBJ2-2; tentatively, D is TRBD1 (6 bases). Germline V gives CDR1 SGHRS, CDR2 YFSETQ. The CDR3 is made up of 14 amino acids. Trimming took 7 bases from V and 1 from J, leaving 11 bases between them. Written as DNA, the CDR3 is TGCGCCAGCGCGCCGACAGGGAACACCGGGGAGCTGTTTTTT. It specifies CASAPTGNTGELFF.

The chain recombines TRBV30 with TRBJ2-3, with D perhaps matching TRBD1 (7 bases). The length of the CDR3 is 12 residues. Trimming took off 3 bases at V and 10 bases at J, with 14 bases between the two ends. The germline gives CDR1 GTSNPN, CDR2 SVGIG (reference sequence). The CDR3 loop is CAWSPARGAQYF. Here the CDR3 DNA reads TGTGCCTGGAGCCCCGCCAGGGGGGCGCAGTATTTT.

The chain employs TRBV5-1 and TRBJ1-6; 8 nucleotides align to TRBD1. CDR3 size: 18 residues. Unmatched junction bases numbered 17, after V lost 4 bases and J lost 8 bases. Germline lookup yields CDR1 SGHRS and CDR2 YFSETQ. The CDR3 spells CASSRSGTGSMMDSPLHF. CDR3 DNA sequence: TGCGCCAGCAGCCGTTCCGGGACAGGTTCTATGATGGATTCACCCCTCCACTTT.

The chain has TRBV27 and TRBJ2-7, with D maybe TRBD2 (6 bases). Trimming removed 6 bases from V and 4 bases from J, with 13 bases in between. The CDR3 loop spans 13 amino acids. Germline loops: CDR1 MNHEY, CDR2 SMNVEV (reference sequence). CDR3 residues: CASSQDYLYEQYF. The DNA of the CDR3 is TGTGCCAGCAGCCAGGACTATTTGTACGAGCAGTACTTC.

CDR3 loop: CASSLDPGGGDGELFF. CDR3 sequence (DNA): TGTGCCAGCAGCTTGGACCCTGGGGGAGGTGACGGGGAGCTGTTTTTT. V gene TRBV5-4 combines with J gene TRBJ2-2, with a weak D call TRBD2 (6 bases). Germline CDR1 is SGHNT and CDR2 is YYREEE (reference sequence). V gave up 0 bases and J gave up 7 bases, with 16 bases separating them. The CDR3 totals 16 residues.

The chain links TRBV10-3 to TRBJ2-7; D remains ambiguous. V gave up 2 bases and J gave up 3 bases, with 5 bases separating them. The CDR3 spans 12 residues. The germline CDR1 and CDR2 sequences are ENHRY and SYGVKD. The CDR3 region is CAISEPNYEQYF. The CDR3 coding sequence is TGTGCCATCAGTGAGCCTAACTACGAGCAGTACTTC.

The V gene is TRBV19, the J gene TRBJ2-1; weak D call: TRBD2 (6 bases). Trimming stripped 6 bases from V and 5 bases from J, with 20 bases between. The CDR3 has 16 amino acids. From germline, CDR1 is LNHDA and CDR2 SQIVND (reference sequence). In DNA form, the CDR3 reads TGTGCCAGTAGCAACGGGACCGGGACTGCAAACAATGAGCAGTTCTTC. This translates into CASSNGTGTANNEQFF.

This chain joins TRBV11-3 and TRBJ1-3, with D possibly TRBD1 on 6 matching bases. Germline CDR1 and CDR2: SGHNT and YENEEA. The CDR3 length is 14 residues. V was pared by 1 base and J by 4 bases, with 8 bases between. DNA for the CDR3: TGTGCCAGCAGCTTAGCCGGACAGGGAAACACCATATATTTT. Translating gives CASSLAGQGNTIYF. The full variable domain, with the rest looked up from reference TRBV11-3 and TRBJ1-3, is EAGVVQSPRYKIIEKKQPVAFWCNPISGHNTLYWYLQNLGQGPELLIRYENEEAVDDSQLPKDRFSAERLKGVDSTLKIQPAELGDSAVYLCASSLAGQGNTIYFGEGSWLTVV.

V and J are TRBV5-1 and TRBJ2-3; TRBD1 aligns across 11 bases. The CDR3 is 17 residues long. The germline gives CDR1 SGHRS, CDR2 YFSETQ. Germline trimming cut 4 bases from V and 3 bases from J; bases unmatched to any gene: 10. The CDR3 nucleotides read TGCGCCAGCAGCGTGCGGACAGGGGGCATAGGTACAGATACGCAGTATTTT. It translates to CASSVRTGGIGTDTQYF.

The CDR3 DNA follows: TGCGCCAGCAGCTTACACAGGGGTGGGGACGTAGTAGCTTTCTTT. This sequence encodes CASSLHRGGDVVAFF. The V and J genes are TRBV5-1 and TRBJ1-1; 7 nucleotides match TRBD1. Trimming at V came to 2 bases and at J to 10 bases, leaving 14 bases not matched to a gene. The CDR3 is 15 residues long. Germline V lookup: CDR1 SGHRS, CDR2 YFSETQ.

This sequence joins TRBV4-3 and TRBJ2-3; 7 bases are shared with TRBD1. Germline CDR1 reads LGHNA; CDR2 reads YSLEER. V was clipped by 2 bases and J by 4 bases; unmatched bases: 9. The CDR3 covers 16 residues. CDR3 coding DNA: TGCGCCAGCAGCCAACCTCAGGGGGTGCGGGCAGATACGCAGTATTTT. Translated: CASSQPQGVRADTQYF.

V is TRBV11-2 and J is TRBJ2-1, with 7 bases lining up with TRBD2. With V trimmed by 0 bases and J by 2 bases, 7 bases remained unmatched. The CDR3 runs to 17 residues. Germline values: CDR1 SGHAT, CDR2 FQNNGV. The CDR3 region has the DNA TGTGCCAGCAGCTTAGACCGTCTAGCGGCCGCCTACAATGAGCAGTTCTTC. It codes for CASSLDRLAAAYNEQFF.

This chain links TRBV7-2 with TRBJ2-7; D unclear. The CDR3 is 14 residues long. V gave up 1 base and J gave up 0 bases, with 7 bases separating them. CDR1 and CDR2 (germline): SGHTA, FQGNSA. CDR3 loop: CASSLEYSSYEQYF. The CDR3 DNA reads TGTGCCAGCAGCTTAGAATACAGCTCCTACGAGCAGTACTTC.

The chain joins TRBV2 to TRBJ1-5; no definite D call. This CDR3 has 14 amino acids. The germline V and J ends were trimmed by 6 bases and 3 bases, with 12 bases remaining between them. Germline CDR1 reads SNHLY; CDR2 reads FYNNEI. CDR3 bases: TGTGCCAGCAGCCAGCAGGTCCTCAATCAGCCCCAGCATTTT. This sequence encodes CASSQQVLNQPQHF.

The chain is built from TRBV5-1 and TRBJ1-1, with 9 bases fitting TRBD1. CDR1 and CDR2 (germline): SGHRS, YFSETQ. The V and J ends lost 4 bases and 2 bases, in that order; junction bases with no gene match: 6. The CDR3 extends over 15 amino acids. The CDR3 DNA sequence: TGCGCCAGCAGCCCACAGGGGGCCTTAAACACTGAAGCTTTCTTT. Amino acid sequence: CASSPQGALNTEAFF. Looking up the rest from reference TRBV5-1 and TRBJ1-1 gives the full variable domain: KAGVTQTPRYLIKTRGQQVTLSCSPISGHRSVSWYQQTPGQGLQFLFEYFSETQRNKGNFPGRFSGRQFSNSRSEMNVSTLELGDSALYLCASSPQGALNTEAFFGQGTRLTVV.

This clone came up once. Other nucleotide sequences from this sample produce the same CDR3. The rearrangement uses TRBV19 and TRBJ1-4; weak D call: TRBD1 (5 bases). Trimming left V 6 bases short and J 8 bases short, with 10 bases between. The CDR3 sequence is 12 residues long. Germline V gene data show CDR1 as LNHDA and CDR2 as SQIVND (reference sequence). CDR3 residues: CASSRGGEKLFF. The CDR3, as DNA: TGTGCCAGTAGCCGTGGGGGGGAAAAACTGTTTTTT.

This clone appeared a single time. The CDR3 reads CASNPLTSETQYF. DNA of the CDR3: TGCGCCAGCAACCCCTTGACATCGGAGACCCAGTACTTC. This chain joins TRBV5-1 and TRBJ2-5; D is undetermined. CDR1 is SGHRS and CDR2 is YFSETQ in the germline V gene. CDR3 length: 13 amino acids. The ends were cut back, 6 bases at V and 5 bases at J, with 14 bases in the middle.

The V call is TRBV30, the J call TRBJ2-7; D is perhaps TRBD1 (6 bases). V lost 0 bases, J lost 2 bases, and 8 bases lay in between. Germline assignment: CDR1 GTSNPN and CDR2 SVGIG (reference sequence). The CDR3 consists of 13 residues. CDR3 amino acids: CAWSVQGPYEQYF. As DNA, the CDR3 is TGTGCCTGGAGTGTACAGGGCCCCTACGAGCAGTACTTC.

The chain has TRBV7-2 and TRBJ2-5, with a tentative D call TRBD2 (5 bases). Looked up from germline, CDR1 is SGHTA and CDR2 is FQGNSA. V gave up 3 bases and J gave up 5 bases, with 13 bases separating them. CDR3 length equals 14 residues. CDR3 bases: TGTGCCAGCAGCTTGGCCAGAGGGTTTGAGACCCAGTACTTC. This encodes CASSLARGFETQYF.

The V gene is TRBV5-1, the J gene TRBJ2-5, with D perhaps TRBD1 (6 bases). The CDR3 runs to 13 residues. Trimming took 4 bases from V and 6 from J, leaving 13 bases between them. CDR1 and CDR2 from the germline V gene are SGHRS and YFSETQ. The CDR3 nucleotides are TGCGCCAGCAGCATGCTCGACAGGCAGACCCAGTACTTC. Translation: CASSMLDRQTQYF.

The chain carries TRBV2 and TRBJ1-1, with D unclear. CDR1 is SNHLY, CDR2 FYNNEI, per germline. Trimming cost V 0 bases and J 0 bases, with 14 bases left between them. This CDR3 region has 17 residues. For the CDR3, the DNA is TGTGCCAGCAGTGAAGCGCGGGGAAGAACCATGAACACTGAAGCTTTCTTT. It codes for CASSEARGRTMNTEAFF.

The chain has TRBV4-3 and TRBJ1-5; D might be TRBD1 (5 bases). CDR3 length: 14 residues. The germline CDR1 and CDR2 sequences are LGHNA and YSLEER. Trimming removed 2 bases from V and 7 bases from J, with 12 bases in between. CDR3 nucleotides: TGCGCCAGCAGCCAACAGGGTATGGGGCAGCCCCAGCATTTT. Its translation: CASSQQGMGQPQHF.

This chain links TRBV18 with TRBJ2-5; 7 positions agree with TRBD1. This CDR3 spans 15 amino acids. The trim removed 4 bases at V and 1 base at J, leaving 6 bases unmatched. Germline CDR1 and CDR2: KGHSH and LQKENI. CDR3 sequence: CASSQQQGFQETQYF. CDR3 nucleotides: TGTGCCAGCTCACAACAACAGGGGTTCCAAGAGACCCAGTACTTC.

The V gene is TRBV2, the J gene TRBJ2-1; D is possibly TRBD1 (6 bases). From germline, CDR1 is SNHLY and CDR2 FYNNEI. This CDR3 spans 13 amino acids. Deletions cut 7 bases from V and 3 bases from J, with 10 bases between. The CDR3 DNA follows: TGTGCCAGCATAAGGGACATCTACAATGAGCAGTTCTTC. Its protein is CASIRDIYNEQFF.

The chain couples TRBV9 to TRBJ1-2; the D is unclear. The CDR3 extends over 15 amino acids. Germline loops: CDR1 SGDLS, CDR2 YYNGEE. Trimming cost V 0 bases and J 2 bases, with 11 bases left between them. The CDR3 nucleotides read TGTGCCAGCAGCGTAGCGGCACGGGAGAACTATGGCTACACCTTC. Translated, it gives CASSVAARENYGYTF.

The chain employs TRBV18 and TRBJ1-2; no clear D. Germline CDR1 and CDR2: KGHSH and LQKENI. CDR3 length equals 15 residues. V was shortened by 0 bases and J by 4 bases, with 12 bases between the two germline ends. CDR3 residues: CASSPPERAPYGYTF. DNA of the CDR3: TGTGCCAGCTCACCACCGGAGCGTGCCCCCTATGGCTACACCTTC.

The CDR3 sequence: CASLYWEGPDYGYTF. The CDR3 coding sequence is TGCGCCAGCCTCTATTGGGAGGGACCCGACTATGGCTACACCTTC. The chain joins TRBV4-1 to TRBJ1-2; D perhaps matches TRBD1 (5 bases). Trimming pared 8 bases from V and 3 bases from J, leaving 19 bases between. Per germline, CDR1 MGHRA and CDR2 YSYEKL. This CDR3 is built from 15 residues.